The clone carrying this TCR beta chain was counted only a few times. This sample stems from a study of blood T cell repertoires in COVID-19. Study information: COVID-19 samples from acute and convalescent phases originated in the United States, Italy and Spain. Sample material is recorded as cDNA or gDNA derived from T cells, B-cell-depleted T cells, or PBMCs.

Source study methods: Scientists estimated how many nucleated cells there were by amplifying reference gene primers. Measured with immunoSEQ multiplex PCR; TCRdb has only the in-frame clones, and not every one. That table furnishes V, J and clone size, whereas the DNA furnished D and trimming. The data contain 250,000 or so clones, around 82% of them singletons. The CDR3 is 17 residues long. J gave up 3 bases and V 8 bases, and 12 bases lay outside the gene matches. Germline lookup yields CDR1 WSHSY and CDR2 SAAADI. Sequenced: peripheral blood. This TCR came from a woman in her 70s with acute or convalescent COVID-19. The V gene is TRBV10-2, the J gene TRBJ2-3; TRBD2 agrees at 12 bases. The CDR3 DNA is TGCGCCAGCCGTTTCGGGCTGACTAGCGGGGGAACAGATACGCAGTATTTT. Translation: CASRFGLTSGGTDTQYF.